The 19 T cell receptor beta chains given below trace back to one sample, sequenced in a study of vaccination and CD4 T cells after COVID-19. The Oncomine TCR Beta short-read assay sequenced DNA from cultured CD4+ T cells. TCRdb itself ran the PCR reads through MiXCR, one entry per CDR3 protein. The repertoire holds around 15,000 distinct CDR3 sequences, with roughly four fifths as singletons. As to treatment: roughly 10-day PBMC culture with coronavirus spike peptide pools or control peptides (ViraFEST assay). These receptors' targets are unknown. This specimen consisted of CD4+ T cells from blood, cultured in vitro, obtained after SARS-CoV-2 vaccination. These receptors were obtained from a human donor who received a COVID-19 vaccine.

This chain links TRBV10-3 with TRBJ1-2, with TRBD1 identical over 8 bases. Germline loops: CDR1 ENHRY, CDR2 SYGVKD. The CDR3 is made up of 14 amino acids. Germline trimming cut 6 bases from V and 5 bases from J; bases unmatched to any gene: 8. The CDR3 is CAIRGQGAGYGYTF. The CDR3 DNA reads TGTGCCATCAGGGGCCAGGGGGCAGGATATGGCTACACCTTC.

This clonotype was detected only once. The CDR3 region has the DNA TGTGCCAGCAGCAAAGAGAATGAACAGGGGTGCGGCACTGAAGCTTTCTTT. Its translation is CASSKENEQGCGTEAFF. V and J are TRBV21-1 and TRBJ1-1; TRBD1, the D gene given by the table, was not confirmed from the DNA. TRBV21-1 is noted as a pseudogene. There are 17 residues in the CDR3.

This chain joins TRBV20-1 and TRBJ1-2; possible D gene TRBD1, 6 bases. Germline V gene lookup returns CDR1 DFQATT and CDR2 SNEGSKA (reference sequence). With 1 base removed from V and 4 bases from J, the gap between germline ends came to 10 bases. CDR3 length: 13 residues. The CDR3 spells CSARGGPSYGYTF. In DNA form, the CDR3 reads TGCAGTGCTAGAGGGGGGCCTTCCTATGGCTACACCTTC.

V is TRBV7-3 and J is TRBJ1-2; D call uncertain. Trimming pared 3 bases from V and 0 bases from J, leaving 14 bases between. Germline assignment: CDR1 SGHTA and CDR2 FQGTGA. CDR3 size: 16 residues. CDR3 nucleotide sequence: TGTGCCAGCAGCTTGGTGGACTACGGTCCTAACTATGGCTACACCTTC. Protein product: CASSLVDYGPNYGYTF.

This chain joins TRBV6-5 and TRBJ1-2; D unresolved. Germline CDR1 reads MNHEY; CDR2 reads SVGAGI. Trimming cost V 2 bases and J 2 bases, with 9 bases left between them. CDR3 length: 14 residues. For the CDR3, the DNA is TGTGCCAGCAGTTACATAGGGCAGAACTATGGCTACACCTTC. Translation: CASSYIGQNYGYTF.

The genes are TRBV6-1 and TRBJ1-2; D is perhaps TRBD1 (6 bases). V was pared by 7 bases and J by 8 bases, with 20 bases between. The germline gives CDR1 MNHNS, CDR2 SASEGT. This CDR3 spans 14 amino acids. The CDR3 is CASTTGRGRRGYTF. CDR3 nucleotides: TGTGCCAGCACTACAGGCAGGGGAAGGCGCGGCTACACCTTC.

The J gene is TRBJ2-2, the V gene TRBV14; D unresolved. The CDR3 is made up of 14 amino acids. Germline CDR1 reads SGHDN; CDR2 reads FVKESK. V shed 2 bases and J shed 5 bases, with 9 bases lying between them. The CDR3 spells CASSQYFLTGELFF. CDR3 DNA sequence: TGTGCCAGCAGCCAATATTTCCTGACCGGGGAGCTGTTTTTT.

This chain uses TRBV2 with TRBJ2-7; 7 bases align to TRBD1. After removal of 6 bases from V and 2 bases from J, the junction contained 4 bases not matched to a gene. The length of the CDR3 is 13 residues. Germline lookup yields CDR1 SNHLY and CDR2 FYNNEI. The DNA for the CDR3 is TGTGCCAGCAGGGATGACAGGGCCTACGAGCAGTACTTC. As protein: CASRDDRAYEQYF.

The chain is built from TRBV10-1 and TRBJ2-7; TRBD2 is a possible D gene (5 bases). This CDR3 is 13 amino acids long. CDR1 is WNHNN and CDR2 is SYGVQD in the germline V gene (reference sequence). V lost 3 bases, J lost 0 bases, and 6 bases lay in between. The CDR3 DNA reads as TGCGCCAGCAGTGAAGGGAGCTCCTACGAGCAGTACTTC. Translated, it gives CASSEGSSYEQYF.

The chain combines TRBV19 with TRBJ1-4; D possibly corresponds to TRBD1 (6 bases). Trimming removed 4 bases from V and 6 bases from J, with 9 bases in between. The CDR3 runs to 13 residues. Germline lookup yields CDR1 LNHDA and CDR2 SQIVND (reference sequence). In DNA, the CDR3 is TGTGCCAGTAGTAGGCGACAGGATGAAAAACTGTTTTTT. Its protein product is CASSRRQDEKLFF.

The chain links TRBV7-9 to TRBJ1-6; 7 nucleotides agree with TRBD1. From germline, CDR1 is SEHNR and CDR2 FQNEAQ (reference sequence). Trimming removed 5 bases from V and 10 bases from J; junction bases left unmatched: 11. There are 15 residues in the CDR3. CDR3 sequence (DNA): TGTGCCAGCAGCCCCCGGACAGGTATCTCCTCACCCCTCCACTTT. As protein: CASSPRTGISSPLHF.

The V gene is TRBV5-1, the J gene TRBJ1-6; 12 nucleotides match TRBD1. Trimming took 4 bases from V and 9 from J; bases not matched to a gene: 8. Germline V gene data show CDR1 as SGHRS and CDR2 as YFSETQ. The CDR3 runs 16 residues. The CDR3: CASSRDRGRLGSPLHF. The CDR3 DNA is TGCGCCAGCAGCCGGGACAGGGGGCGCTTGGGTTCACCCCTCCACTTT.

The V call is TRBV10-2, the J call TRBJ2-6, with a tentative D call TRBD1 (6 bases). CDR3 length: 16 residues. Germline V gene lookup returns CDR1 WSHSY and CDR2 SAAADI. V dropped 4 bases and J dropped 4 bases, with 14 bases sitting between them. This chain's CDR3 is CASSARGSGGANVLTF. The CDR3 region has the DNA TGCGCCAGCAGTGCCAGGGGATCGGGAGGGGCCAACGTCCTGACTTTC.

The chain joins TRBV7-7 to TRBJ2-1; a weak D match, TRBD1 (6 bases). Germline assignment: CDR1 SSHAT and CDR2 FNYEAQ (reference sequence). V lost 5 bases to trimming and J lost 5 bases, with 10 bases between them. The CDR3 is made up of 13 amino acids. The CDR3 loop reads CASSRGQNNEQFF. The CDR3, as DNA: TGTGCCAGCAGCCGAGGACAGAACAATGAGCAGTTCTTC.

This clonotype was recorded only once. This chain joins TRBV25-1 and TRBJ1-6; 7 bases are a match to TRBD1. CDR3 length: 13 residues. The J segment lost 9 bases and the V segment lost 7 bases, leaving 6 bases of the junction unmatched. The V gene's germline CDR1 is MGHDK and CDR2 SYGVNS. CDR3 protein: CASKGTDSSPLHF. CDR3 nucleotides: TGTGCCAGCAAGGGGACAGACAGTTCACCCCTCCACTTT.

The gene calls are TRBV29-1 and TRBJ2-3, with 7 bases lining up with TRBD1. V lost 3 bases, J lost 2 bases, and 11 bases stayed unmatched. Germline values: CDR1 SQVTM, CDR2 ANQGSEA. This CDR3 contains 16 residues. The CDR3 protein is CSVDSLEGQATDTQYF. In DNA, the CDR3 is TGCAGCGTTGACTCCCTCGAAGGACAGGCCACAGATACGCAGTATTTT.

This clonotype appeared a few times. The gene calls are TRBV6-1 and TRBJ1-5; D is ambiguous. Trimming cost V 7 bases and J 3 bases, with 19 bases left between them. Germline loops: CDR1 MNHNS, CDR2 SASEGT. The CDR3 loop spans 16 amino acids. CDR3 DNA sequence: TGTGCCAGCAACCCGGCGGGGTCCAGCCCCAATCAGCCCCAGCATTTT. This translates into CASNPAGSSPNQPQHF.

The rearrangement links TRBV20-1 to TRBJ1-6; TRBD1 matches at 8 bases. The CDR3 covers 14 residues. V lost 1 base to trimming and J lost 9 bases; unmatched junction nucleotides: 5. The germline CDR1 and CDR2 sequences are DFQATT and SNEGSKA (reference sequence). The CDR3 DNA reads TGCAGTGCTAGAGTCGGACAGGGAGGTTCACCCCTCCACTTT. Its translation is CSARVGQGGSPLHF.

In this sample, this clonotype is large. The chain employs TRBV27 and TRBJ2-3; D gene unclear. V was trimmed by 5 bases and J by 4 bases, leaving 19 bases between them. Germline CDR1 reads MNHEY; CDR2 reads SMNVEV (reference sequence). The CDR3 runs 16 residues. CDR3: CASSLQGPMVSDTQYF. Here the CDR3 DNA reads TGTGCCAGCAGTCTGCAAGGGCCTATGGTATCAGATACGCAGTATTTT.